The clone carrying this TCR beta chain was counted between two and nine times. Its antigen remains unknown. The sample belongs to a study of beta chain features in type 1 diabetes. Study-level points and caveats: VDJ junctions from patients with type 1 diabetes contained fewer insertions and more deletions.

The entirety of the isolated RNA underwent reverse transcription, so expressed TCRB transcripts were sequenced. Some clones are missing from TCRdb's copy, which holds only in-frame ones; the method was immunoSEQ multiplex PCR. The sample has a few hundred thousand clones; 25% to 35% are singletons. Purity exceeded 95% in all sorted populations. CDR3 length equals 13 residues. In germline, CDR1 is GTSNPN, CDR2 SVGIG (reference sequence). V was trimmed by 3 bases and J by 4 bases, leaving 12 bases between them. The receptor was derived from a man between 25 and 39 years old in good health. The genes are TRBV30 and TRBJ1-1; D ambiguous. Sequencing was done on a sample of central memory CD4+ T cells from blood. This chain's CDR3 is CAWRGQSFTEAFF. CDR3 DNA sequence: TGTGCCTGGAGGGGTCAGTCGTTCACTGAAGCTTTCTTT.